Listed below are T cell receptor beta chains from one sample, sequenced in a study of CD8 T cells in Susac syndrome. TCRdb independently ran MiXCR on the immunoSEQ multiplex PCR reads; one entry per CDR3 protein. This table holds about 120,000 distinct CDR3 sequences, about nine tenths found once. Material: CD4+ T cells from PBMCs. All receptors derive from a human donor in good health. Each CDR3 is given with its conserved first and last residue. Each record gives: J gene, D gene, V gene, clone size, CDR3 DNA, CDR3 protein. The D gene is left open where the match is weak. Clone size is shown for a subset of rows, as once, few, many or a class of expanded clone.

>TRBJ1-4|NA|TRBV5-1|NA
TGCGCCAGCAGCGAACCCATACGGGAAAAACTGTTTTTT
CASSEPIREKLFF
>TRBJ1-6|TRBD1|TRBV4-3|once
TGCGCCAGCAGCCAAGATTCGAGGACAGGGGGTTCACCCCTCCACTTT
CASSQDSRTGGSPLHF
>TRBJ2-7|TRBD1|TRBV6-6|NA
TGTGCCAGCAGTTCCGGGACAGATGTATACGAGCAGTACTTC
CASSSGTDVYEQYF
>TRBJ1-1|NA|TRBV2|NA
TGTGCCAGCCGTAGACAGCCGATGAACACTGAAGCTTTCTTT
CASRRQPMNTEAFF
>TRBJ2-3|NA|TRBV7-9|NA
TGTGCCAGCAGCTTATCGGCAGACACAGATACGCAGTATTTT
CASSLSADTDTQYF
>TRBJ2-7|NA|TRBV29-1|NA
TGCAGCGCCCAATTTACGGCCTACGAGCAGTACTTC
CSAQFTAYEQYF
>TRBJ1-5|NA|TRBV29-1|NA
TGCAGCGTTGCTGGAGGGGATCAGCCCCAGCATTTT
CSVAGGDQPQHF
>TRBJ1-1|NA|TRBV5-6|NA
TGTGCCAGCAGCCTTCCGAGAGGGACTGAAGCTTTCTTT
CASSLPRGTEAFF
>TRBJ1-5|NA|TRBV20-1|once
TGCAGTGCTAGGGGGGGGCATGCCTACCAGCCCCAGCATTTT
CSARGGHAYQPQHF
>TRBJ1-1|TRBD1|TRBV3-1|NA
TGTGCCAGCAGCCAACGGGACAGGGGGAACACTGAAGCTTTCTTT
CASSQRDRGNTEAFF
>TRBJ2-7|NA|TRBV12-3/TRBV12-4|NA
TGTGCCAGCAGTTCCGGATTCTACGAGCAGTACTTC
CASSSGFYEQYF
>TRBJ1-5|TRBD1|TRBV10-3|NA
TGTGCCATCAGTGAGTCCCGGGACAGTTCCCTACAGCCCCAGCATTTT
CAISESRDSSLQPQHF
>TRBJ1-6|NA|TRBV2|once
TGTGCCAGCAGCGAGGGGCCGGGAAATTCACCCCTCCACTTT
CASSEGPGNSPLHF
>TRBJ2-7|NA|TRBV7-3|NA
TGTGCCAGCAGCTTCGCCGGGGGAACCTACGAGCAGTACTTC
CASSFAGGTYEQYF
>TRBJ1-2|NA|TRBV29-1|NA
TGCAGCGTTGTGACAAGGAACTATGGCTACACCTTC
CSVVTRNYGYTF
>TRBJ1-1|NA|TRBV7-8|once
TGTGCCAGCAGCTCTGGGAGGGGGAGGACTGAAGCTTTCTTT
CASSSGRGRTEAFF
>TRBJ1-2|NA|TRBV14|once
TGTGCCAGCAGCCAAGATGGCGTTCCTTATGGCTACACCTTC
CASSQDGVPYGYTF
>TRBJ1-1|NA|TRBV20-1|NA
TGCAGTGCTCGACCGTGGGGCAGGGCTTGGGTGAACACTGAAGCTTTCTTT
CSARPWGRAWVNTEAFF
>TRBJ1-2|TRBD1|TRBV13|NA
TGTGCCAGCAGCTGGGCAGGGGGCCAAGACTATGGCTACACCTTC
CASSWAGGQDYGYTF
>TRBJ1-5|NA|TRBV29-1|NA
TGCAGCGTTGCGGAAGGGAACAATCAGCCCCAGCATTTT
CSVAEGNNQPQHF
>TRBJ2-3|NA|TRBV12-3/TRBV12-4|NA
TGTGCCAGCAGTGAGAAACTGGCAGATACGCAGTATTTT
CASSEKLADTQYF
>TRBJ2-3|NA|TRBV5-6|NA
TGTGCCAGCAGCTTGGGCAGGGCTGCGGATACGCAGTATTTT
CASSLGRAADTQYF
>TRBJ1-2|NA|TRBV4-3|NA
TGCGCCAGCAGCCAATCCAGGGAAGACTATGGCTACACCTTC
CASSQSREDYGYTF
>TRBJ1-1|NA|TRBV7-3|NA
TGTGCCAGCAGCTCAAGGGACGGGAACACTGAAGCTTTCTTT
CASSSRDGNTEAFF
>TRBJ1-6|TRBD1|TRBV10-3|NA
TGTGCCATCAGTGATGAGGACAGGGGACGTTCACCCCTCCACTTT
CAISDEDRGRSPLHF
>TRBJ2-7|TRBD1|TRBV4-3|NA
TGCGCCAGCAGCCAGGGGACAGGGTGGACCTACGAGCAGTACTTC
CASSQGTGWTYEQYF
>TRBJ1-2|NA|TRBV12-3/TRBV12-4|NA
TGTGCCAGCAGTTTAGAAACGGGCTATGGCTACACCTTC
CASSLETGYGYTF
>TRBJ1-5|NA|TRBV27|NA
TGTGCCAGCGCCGTCGGGGAAAGGCAGCCCCAGCATTTT
CASAVGERQPQHF
>TRBJ1-1|NA|TRBV27|NA
TGTGCCAGCAGTCCCCCTTGGGGGACGGGCACTGAAGCTTTCTTT
CASSPPWGTGTEAFF
>TRBJ2-5|TRBD2|TRBV28|once
TGTGCCAGCAGCCTACTAGCGGGGGGGCGTGTGACCCAGTACTTC
CASSLLAGGRVTQYF
>TRBJ1-5|NA|TRBV5-1|NA
TGCGCCAGCAGCTTGGAGGGAAATAGCAATCAGCCCCAGCATTTT
CASSLEGNSNQPQHF
>TRBJ2-1|NA|TRBV4-3|NA
TGCGCCAGCAGCCAAGGCGGCCGACGGTTCTTC
CASSQGGRRFF
>TRBJ2-7|TRBD1|TRBV20-1|NA
TGCAGTGCTCGAACAGGGGATTCATACGAGCAGTACTTC
CSARTGDSYEQYF
>TRBJ2-4|NA|TRBV4-2|NA
TGTGCCAGCAGCCAAGATTTTCAGGGTGGGCTTAACTTAGCCAAAAACATTCAGTACTTC
CASSQDFQGGLNLAKNIQYF
>TRBJ1-1|NA|TRBV6-2/TRBV6-3|NA
TGTGCCAGCCGGCTGGCAGGATCCAACACTGAAGCTTTCTTT
CASRLAGSNTEAFF
>TRBJ2-3|NA|TRBV4-3|NA
TGCGCCAGCAGCCAATCTAGCACAGATACGCAGTATTTT
CASSQSSTDTQYF
>TRBJ2-7|NA|TRBV25-1|once
TGTGCCAGCAGTTCACCTCTGATGGCGGGGCCCTACGAGCAGTACTTC
CASSSPLMAGPYEQYF
>TRBJ2-7|TRBD1|TRBV5-1|NA
TGCGCCAGCAGCTTGGGAGAGTACAGGGGAGTCTACGAGCAGTACTTC
CASSLGEYRGVYEQYF
>TRBJ2-1|NA|TRBV3-1|NA
TGTGCCAGCAGCGACAATCCTCGTATTGGGGGTGAGCAGTTCTTC
CASSDNPRIGGEQFF
>TRBJ1-2|TRBD1|TRBV28|NA
TGTGCCAGCAGACCGGGACAGGCGGATGGCTACACCTTC
CASRPGQADGYTF
>TRBJ2-1|TRBD2|TRBV6-2/TRBV6-3|NA
TGTGCCAGCAGTACTTTCCGGGACTACCGCTCCTACAATGAGCAGTTCTTC
CASSTFRDYRSYNEQFF
>TRBJ1-1|TRBD1|TRBV4-3|NA
TGCGCCAGCAGACAAGGGGTGGACAGGGCCACTGAAGCTTTCTTT
CASRQGVDRATEAFF
>TRBJ2-3|NA|TRBV6-5|once
TGTGCCAGCAGTTACGTCGGGGGATACACAGATACGCAGTATTTT
CASSYVGGYTDTQYF
>TRBJ1-5|NA|TRBV20-1|NA
TGCAGTGCAACCGGGGGGATCGCGAAGCCCCAGCATTTT
CSATGGIAKPQHF
>TRBJ2-1|NA|TRBV12-3/TRBV12-4|once
TGTGCCAGCAGTGCGGACATCATATACAATGAGCAGTTCTTC
CASSADIIYNEQFF
>TRBJ1-5|NA|TRBV5-6|NA
TGTGCCAGCAGCTCGACAGGATTCAGTCAGCCCCAGCATTTT
CASSSTGFSQPQHF
>TRBJ2-2|NA|TRBV20-1|once
TGCAGTGCTAGGGTAGCCGGCACCGGGGAGCTGTTTTTT
CSARVAGTGELFF
>TRBJ1-5|TRBD1|TRBV27|NA
TGTGCCAGCAGTCCGGGGACAGGGGGCGGCCGTCAGCCCCAGCATTTT
CASSPGTGGGRQPQHF
>TRBJ1-1|NA|TRBV7-9|NA
TGTGCCAGCAGGTCACCGGAAAAGGCTGAAGCTTTCTTT
CASRSPEKAEAFF
>TRBJ1-1|NA|TRBV7-9|NA
TGTGCCAGCAAAGTTGCAGGGGACCTGAACACTGAAGCTTTCTTT
CASKVAGDLNTEAFF
>TRBJ2-1|TRBD2|TRBV7-2|NA
TGTGCCAGCAGCCCTATAGCGGGGAGAGCCTACAATGAGCAGTTCTTC
CASSPIAGRAYNEQFF
>TRBJ2-5|TRBD1|TRBV7-2|NA
TGTGCCAGCAGCTTATTGGGACAGGGCTTAGAGACCCAGTACTTC
CASSLLGQGLETQYF
>TRBJ1-1|NA|TRBV19|NA
TGTGCCAGTAGATCCGGTGCCGGGACAGAAGCTTTCTTT
CASRSGAGTEAFF
>TRBJ1-1|TRBD1|TRBV2|NA
TGTGCCAGTTGGGACAGGGGTATCGTGAACACTGAAGCTTTCTTT
CASWDRGIVNTEAFF
>TRBJ1-1|NA|TRBV7-9|NA
TGTGCCGTGGAGGGGGCTGAAGCTTTCTTT
CAVEGAEAFF
>TRBJ1-2|NA|TRBV19|NA
TGTGCCAGTAGCAGGACTCGGGGGGTGGGCTATGGCTACACCTTC
CASSRTRGVGYGYTF
>TRBJ2-7|TRBD1|TRBV4-3|NA
TGCGCCAGCAGCCAGGCCGGGACAGGGGTTTACGAGCAGTACTTC
CASSQAGTGVYEQYF
>TRBJ2-7|NA|TRBV4-3|NA
TGCGCCAGCAGCACATCCCGGGAAGCCTACGAGCAGTACTTC
CASSTSREAYEQYF
>TRBJ2-5|TRBD1|TRBV6-5|NA
TGTGCCAGCAGTTACGCTGTCACAGGGGGTCGAGAGACCCAGTACTTC
CASSYAVTGGRETQYF
>TRBJ2-7|NA|TRBV5-1|few
TGCGCCAGCAGCTTGGAAGGGGGGCAGAGGGGCGAGCAGTACTTC
CASSLEGGQRGEQYF